These T cell receptor beta chains were read from a single sample in a study of regulatory T cells. Here immunoSEQ multiplex PCR was the method, and the copy in TCRdb shows in-frame clones only, minus some. This table holds approximately 3,100 clones, around 94% found once. Sequencing used CD4+ Tregs sorted from blood. The receptors were gathered from a young adult with CD3G deficiency. Both conserved end residues are part of each CDR3. Each record gives: J gene, D gene, clone size, V gene, CDR3 DNA, CDR3 protein. A D gene is named only where the DNA matches it firmly. Some rows mark clone size as missing; the rest say once, few, many or name a class of expanded clone.

J gene: TRBJ2-6; D gene: NA; clone size: NA; V gene: TRBV27; CDR3 DNA: TGTGCCAGCAGTCCACGACAGGCGGGCTCTGGGGCCAACGTCCTGACTTTC; CDR3 protein: CASSPRQAGSGANVLTF
J gene: TRBJ2-7; D gene: NA; clone size: NA; V gene: TRBV19; CDR3 DNA: TGTGCCAGTAGTATCCGCGCCTCCACCCGAGGGCACGAGCAGTACTTC; CDR3 protein: CASSIRASTRGHEQYF
J gene: TRBJ1-2; D gene: TRBD1; clone size: NA; V gene: TRBV6-1; CDR3 DNA: TGTGCCAGCAGTGGTCCCCGGACAGGGGTATATGGCTACACCTTC; CDR3 protein: CASSGPRTGVYGYTF
J gene: TRBJ2-3; D gene: TRBD1; clone size: NA; V gene: TRBV5-4; CDR3 DNA: TGTGCCAGCAGCTTGGAGGGGGCCACAGATACGCAGTATTTT; CDR3 protein: CASSLEGATDTQYF
J gene: TRBJ2-3; D gene: TRBD2; clone size: NA; V gene: TRBV7-9; CDR3 DNA: TGTGCCAGCAGTAAGGGACTAGCGGGGCCCACCGATACGCAGTATTTT; CDR3 protein: CASSKGLAGPTDTQYF
J gene: TRBJ2-6; D gene: NA; clone size: NA; V gene: TRBV10-1; CDR3 DNA: TGCGCCAGCAGTAGTTTCAGGATCGCACAAAGTCGGGCCAACGTCCTGACTTTC; CDR3 protein: CASSSFRIAQSRANVLTF
J gene: TRBJ2-3; D gene: NA; clone size: NA; V gene: TRBV11-2; CDR3 DNA: TGTGCCAGCAGCGCCCTCATGGGTACGCAGTATTTT; CDR3 protein: CASSALMGTQYF
J gene: TRBJ2-7; D gene: TRBD1; clone size: NA; V gene: TRBV28; CDR3 DNA: TGTGCCAGCAGTTTACGGACAGGGGTCTTGGACTTC; CDR3 protein: CASSLRTGVLDF
J gene: TRBJ1-6; D gene: NA; clone size: NA; V gene: TRBV27; CDR3 DNA: TGTGCCAGCAGGGGGCTCGGGTCCTATAATTCACCCCTCCACTTT; CDR3 protein: CASRGLGSYNSPLHF
J gene: TRBJ2-7; D gene: NA; clone size: NA; V gene: TRBV10-3; CDR3 DNA: TGTGCCATCAGCTCAGGGGGGTACGAGCAGTACTTC; CDR3 protein: CAISSGGYEQYF
J gene: TRBJ1-5; D gene: NA; clone size: NA; V gene: TRBV28; CDR3 DNA: TGTGCCAGCAGGGCAGGTACAGGGTACAGCAATCAGCCCCAGCATTTT; CDR3 protein: CASRAGTGYSNQPQHF
J gene: TRBJ1-5; D gene: NA; clone size: NA; V gene: TRBV19; CDR3 DNA: TGTGCCAGTAGTATGGGACTGTTCTACAATCAGCCCCAGCATTTT; CDR3 protein: CASSMGLFYNQPQHF
J gene: TRBJ2-6; D gene: NA; clone size: NA; V gene: TRBV28; CDR3 DNA: TGTGCCAGCAGTTCCCTACATAACTCGAACGCTGGGGCCAACGTCCTGACTTTC; CDR3 protein: CASSSLHNSNAGANVLTF
J gene: TRBJ2-1; D gene: NA; clone size: NA; V gene: TRBV6-6; CDR3 DNA: TGTGCCAGCAGGAGGGCGGGATTATTCAATGAGCAGTTCTTC; CDR3 protein: CASRRAGLFNEQFF
J gene: TRBJ2-2; D gene: TRBD2; clone size: NA; V gene: TRBV6-1; CDR3 DNA: TGTGCCAGCAGTGACGAGCGGGAGGGCCAAAGCGGGGAGCTGTTTTTT; CDR3 protein: CASSDEREGQSGELFF
J gene: TRBJ1-4; D gene: NA; clone size: NA; V gene: TRBV28; CDR3 DNA: TGTGCCAGCAGTTTCCGGGCTCAAAAACTGTTTTTT; CDR3 protein: CASSFRAQKLFF
J gene: TRBJ1-1; D gene: NA; clone size: once; V gene: TRBV15; CDR3 DNA: TGTGCCACCAGCATCGGGCCGACGAAAGCTTTCTTT; CDR3 protein: CATSIGPTKAFF
J gene: TRBJ1-2; D gene: NA; clone size: NA; V gene: TRBV7-9; CDR3 DNA: TGTGCCAGCAGCCCCCCCGGTTCCATCCCCCCAGCTTATGGCTACACCTTC; CDR3 protein: CASSPPGSIPPAYGYTF
J gene: TRBJ2-7; D gene: NA; clone size: NA; V gene: TRBV10-3; CDR3 DNA: TGTGCCATCAGTGATCAGGGGCACGAGCAGTACTTC; CDR3 protein: CAISDQGHEQYF
J gene: TRBJ2-5; D gene: NA; clone size: NA; V gene: TRBV28; CDR3 DNA: TGTGCCAGCCGTGGGCTCTCCATATCCCAAGAGACCCAGTACTTC; CDR3 protein: CASRGLSISQETQYF
J gene: TRBJ2-5; D gene: TRBD1; clone size: NA; V gene: TRBV28; CDR3 DNA: TGTGCCAGCAGTTTAGGCCGTGTACAGGGGGAGACCCAGTACTTC; CDR3 protein: CASSLGRVQGETQYF
J gene: TRBJ1-1; D gene: NA; clone size: once; V gene: TRBV5-4; CDR3 DNA: TGTGCCAGCAGCTTCTCCCGGGGGAACACTGAAGCTTTCTTT; CDR3 protein: CASSFSRGNTEAFF
J gene: TRBJ2-1; D gene: NA; clone size: NA; V gene: TRBV5-1; CDR3 DNA: TGCGCCAGCAGCTTGGTAGGGTCGAATGAGCAGTTCTTC; CDR3 protein: CASSLVGSNEQFF
J gene: TRBJ1-1; D gene: NA; clone size: few; V gene: TRBV19; CDR3 DNA: TGTGCCAGTAGTACACTCCCGGGGAACACTGAAGCTTTCTTT; CDR3 protein: CASSTLPGNTEAFF
J gene: TRBJ2-7; D gene: TRBD1; clone size: NA; V gene: TRBV6-1; CDR3 DNA: TGTGCCAGCAGTGAGTCCGGACAGGGCGACGAGCAGTACTTC; CDR3 protein: CASSESGQGDEQYF
J gene: TRBJ2-3; D gene: NA; clone size: NA; V gene: TRBV5-1; CDR3 DNA: TGCGCCAGCAGCTTGTCGGGCCTCGGACCGGATACGCAGTATTTT; CDR3 protein: CASSLSGLGPDTQYF
J gene: TRBJ2-3; D gene: NA; clone size: NA; V gene: TRBV7-9; CDR3 DNA: TGTGCCAGCAGCCGACTCTCCAGCACAGATACGCAGTATTTT; CDR3 protein: CASSRLSSTDTQYF
J gene: TRBJ2-7; D gene: NA; clone size: NA; V gene: TRBV19; CDR3 DNA: TGTGCCAGTAGTAGAGACTACACTTCCTACGAGCAGTACTTC; CDR3 protein: CASSRDYTSYEQYF
J gene: TRBJ1-2; D gene: NA; clone size: once; V gene: TRBV28; CDR3 DNA: TGTGCCAGCAAATCTTCGGGGGCCGGTAGTGGCTACACCTTC; CDR3 protein: CASKSSGAGSGYTF
J gene: TRBJ2-7; D gene: NA; clone size: NA; V gene: TRBV28; CDR3 DNA: TGTGCCAGCTGCGGGCATCCCCCCTGCGAGCAGTACTTC; CDR3 protein: CASCGHPPCEQYF